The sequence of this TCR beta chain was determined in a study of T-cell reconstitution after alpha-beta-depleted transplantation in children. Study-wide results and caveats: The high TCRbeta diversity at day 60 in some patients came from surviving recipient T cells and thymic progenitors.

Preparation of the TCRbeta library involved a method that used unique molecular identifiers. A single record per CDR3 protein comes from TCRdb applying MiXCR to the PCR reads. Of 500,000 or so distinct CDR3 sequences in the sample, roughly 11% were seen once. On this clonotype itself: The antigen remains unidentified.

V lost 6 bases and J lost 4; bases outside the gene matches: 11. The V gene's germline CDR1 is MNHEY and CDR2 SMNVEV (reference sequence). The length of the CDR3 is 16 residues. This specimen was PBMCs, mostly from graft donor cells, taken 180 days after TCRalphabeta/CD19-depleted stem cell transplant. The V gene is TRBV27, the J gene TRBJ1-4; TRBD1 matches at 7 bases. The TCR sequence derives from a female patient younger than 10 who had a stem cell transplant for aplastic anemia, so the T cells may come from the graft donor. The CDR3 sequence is CASSPHRDSYNEKLFF. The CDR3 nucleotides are TGTGCCAGCAGCCCCCACCGGGACAGCTATAATGAAAAACTGTTTTTT.